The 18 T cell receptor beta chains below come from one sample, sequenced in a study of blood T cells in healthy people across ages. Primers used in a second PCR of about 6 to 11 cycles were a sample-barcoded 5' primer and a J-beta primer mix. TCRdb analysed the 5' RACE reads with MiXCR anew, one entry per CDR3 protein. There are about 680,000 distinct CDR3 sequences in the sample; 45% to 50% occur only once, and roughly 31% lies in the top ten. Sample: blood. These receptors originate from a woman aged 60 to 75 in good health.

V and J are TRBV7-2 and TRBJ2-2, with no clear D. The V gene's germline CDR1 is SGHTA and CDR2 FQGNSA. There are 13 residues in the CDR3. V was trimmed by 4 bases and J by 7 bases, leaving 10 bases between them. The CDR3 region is CASSSERVGELFF. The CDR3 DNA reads TGTGCCAGCAGCTCCGAGAGAGTCGGGGAGCTGTTTTTT. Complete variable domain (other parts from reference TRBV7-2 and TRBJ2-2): GAGVSQSPSNKVTEKGKDVELRCDPISGHTALYWYRQSLGQGLEFLIYFQGNSAPDKSGLPSDRFSAERTGGSVSTLTIQRTQQEDSAVYLCASSSERVGELFFGEGSRLTVL.

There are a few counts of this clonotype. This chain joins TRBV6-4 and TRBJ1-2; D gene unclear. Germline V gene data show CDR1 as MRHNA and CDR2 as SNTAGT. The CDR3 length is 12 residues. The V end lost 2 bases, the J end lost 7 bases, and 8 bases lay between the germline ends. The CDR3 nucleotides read TGTGCCAGCAGTGACGCGGGTCTTGGCTACACCTTC. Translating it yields CASSDAGLGYTF.

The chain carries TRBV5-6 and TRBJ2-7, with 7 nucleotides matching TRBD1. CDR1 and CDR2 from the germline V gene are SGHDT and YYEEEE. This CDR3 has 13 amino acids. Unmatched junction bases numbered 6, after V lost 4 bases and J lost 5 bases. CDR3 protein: CASSETGFNEQYF. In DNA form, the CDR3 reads TGTGCCAGCAGCGAGACAGGGTTTAACGAGCAGTACTTC. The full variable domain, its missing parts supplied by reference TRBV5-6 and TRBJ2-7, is DAGVTQSPTHLIKTRGQQVTLRCSPKSGHDTVSWYQQALGQGPQFIFQYYEEEERQRGNFPDRFSGHQFPNYSSELNVNALLLGDSALYLCASSETGFNEQYFGPGTRLTVT.

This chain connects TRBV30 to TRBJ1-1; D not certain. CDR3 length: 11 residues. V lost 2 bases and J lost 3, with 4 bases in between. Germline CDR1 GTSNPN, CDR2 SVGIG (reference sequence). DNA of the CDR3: TGTGCCTGGAGTCGGGACACTGAAGCTTTCTTT. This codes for CAWSRDTEAFF.

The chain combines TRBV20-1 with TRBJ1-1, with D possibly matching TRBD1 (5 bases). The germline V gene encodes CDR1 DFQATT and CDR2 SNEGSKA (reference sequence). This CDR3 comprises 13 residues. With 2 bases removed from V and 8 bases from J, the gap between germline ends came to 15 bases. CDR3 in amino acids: CSARLTAGWEAFF. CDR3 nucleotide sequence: TGCAGTGCTAGACTTACGGCAGGGTGGGAAGCTTTCTTT.

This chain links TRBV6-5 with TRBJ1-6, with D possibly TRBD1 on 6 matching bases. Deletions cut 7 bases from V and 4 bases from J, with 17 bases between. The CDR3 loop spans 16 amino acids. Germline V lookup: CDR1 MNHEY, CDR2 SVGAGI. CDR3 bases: TGTGCCAGCACCCTGGGCAGGGGCCATTATAATTCACCCCTCCACTTT. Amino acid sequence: CASTLGRGHYNSPLHF.

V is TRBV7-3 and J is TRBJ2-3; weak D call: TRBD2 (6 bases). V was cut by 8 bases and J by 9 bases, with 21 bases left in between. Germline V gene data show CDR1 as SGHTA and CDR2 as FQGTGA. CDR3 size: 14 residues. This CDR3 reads CASGMRDPPGTQYF. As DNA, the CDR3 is TGTGCCAGCGGAATGCGGGACCCCCCCGGAACGCAGTATTTT.

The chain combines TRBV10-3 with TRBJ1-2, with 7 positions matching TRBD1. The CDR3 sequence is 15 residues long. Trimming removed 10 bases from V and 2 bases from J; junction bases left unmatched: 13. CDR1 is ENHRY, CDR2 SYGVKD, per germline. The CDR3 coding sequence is TGTGCCAGCCTAGAGGTGACAGGGAAAAACTATGGCTACACCTTC. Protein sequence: CASLEVTGKNYGYTF.

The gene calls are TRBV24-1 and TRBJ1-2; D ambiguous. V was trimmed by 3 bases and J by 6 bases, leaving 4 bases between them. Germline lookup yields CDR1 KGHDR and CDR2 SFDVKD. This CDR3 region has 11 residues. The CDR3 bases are TGTGCCACCAGTGATCCCGATGGCTACACCTTC. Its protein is CATSDPDGYTF.

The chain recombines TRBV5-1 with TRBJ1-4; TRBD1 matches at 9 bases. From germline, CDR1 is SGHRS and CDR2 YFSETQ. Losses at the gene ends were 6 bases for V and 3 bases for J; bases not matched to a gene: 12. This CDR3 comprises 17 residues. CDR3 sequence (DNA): TGCGCCAGCACCTATCGGGGACAGGGTCGGGCTAATGAAAAACTGTTTTTT. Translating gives CASTYRGQGRANEKLFF.

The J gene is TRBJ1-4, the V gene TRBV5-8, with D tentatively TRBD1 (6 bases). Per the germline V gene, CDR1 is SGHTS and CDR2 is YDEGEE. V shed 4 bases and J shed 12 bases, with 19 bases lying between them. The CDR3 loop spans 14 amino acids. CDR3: CASSAWGPKEELFF. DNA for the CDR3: TGTGCCAGCAGCGCCTGGGGGCCGAAGGAAGAACTGTTTTTT.

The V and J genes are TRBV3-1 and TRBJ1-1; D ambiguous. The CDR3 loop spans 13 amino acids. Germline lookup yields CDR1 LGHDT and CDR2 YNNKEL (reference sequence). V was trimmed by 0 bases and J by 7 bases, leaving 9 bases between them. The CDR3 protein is CASSQDLRFEAFF. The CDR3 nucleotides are TGTGCCAGCAGCCAAGATTTAAGGTTTGAAGCTTTCTTT.

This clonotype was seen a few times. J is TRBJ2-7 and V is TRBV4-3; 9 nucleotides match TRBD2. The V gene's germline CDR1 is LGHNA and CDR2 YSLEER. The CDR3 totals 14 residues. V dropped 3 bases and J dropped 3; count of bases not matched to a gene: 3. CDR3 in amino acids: CASSHRGGDYEQYF. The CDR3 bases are TGCGCCAGCAGCCACCGCGGGGGGGACTACGAGCAGTACTTC.

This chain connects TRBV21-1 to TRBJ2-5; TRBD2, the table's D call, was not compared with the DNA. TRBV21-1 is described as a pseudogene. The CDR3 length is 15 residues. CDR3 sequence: CASICVGGDQETQYF. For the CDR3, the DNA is TGTGCTAGCATTTGCGTAGGGGGAGATCAAGAGACCCAGTACTTC.

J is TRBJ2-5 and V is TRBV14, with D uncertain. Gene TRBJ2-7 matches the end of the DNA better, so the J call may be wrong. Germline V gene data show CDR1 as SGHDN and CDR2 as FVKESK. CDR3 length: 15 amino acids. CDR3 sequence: CASKSPARRGYEQYF. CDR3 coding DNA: TGTGCCAGCAAAAGCCCGGCGAGAAGAGGTTACGAGCAGTACTTC.

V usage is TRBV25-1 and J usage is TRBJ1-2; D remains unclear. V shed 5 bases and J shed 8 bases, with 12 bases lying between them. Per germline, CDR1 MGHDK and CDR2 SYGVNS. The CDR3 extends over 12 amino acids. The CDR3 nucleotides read TGTGCCAGCAGTCACGACAAAAGAGGCTACACCTTC. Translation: CASSHDKRGYTF.

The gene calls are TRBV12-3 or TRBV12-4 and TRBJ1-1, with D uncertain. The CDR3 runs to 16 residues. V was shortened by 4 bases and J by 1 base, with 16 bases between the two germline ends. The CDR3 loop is CASSSYITGRNTEAFF. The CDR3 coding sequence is TGTGCCAGCAGTTCCTATATCACGGGGAGGAACACTGAAGCTTTCTTT.

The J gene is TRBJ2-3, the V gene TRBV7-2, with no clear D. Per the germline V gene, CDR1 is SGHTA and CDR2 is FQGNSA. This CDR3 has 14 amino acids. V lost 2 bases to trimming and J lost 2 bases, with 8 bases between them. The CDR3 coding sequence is TGTGCCAGCAGCTTAAGTACTTACACAGATACGCAGTATTTT. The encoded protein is CASSLSTYTDTQYF.